This TCR beta chain was observed in a study of blood T cell repertoires in COVID-19. Trimming cost V 5 bases and J 8 bases; bases outside gene matches: 7. The germline V gene encodes CDR1 SEHNR and CDR2 FQNEAQ (reference sequence). This CDR3 contains 15 residues. Data came from immunoSEQ multiplex PCR; TCRdb stores just in-frame clones and leaves some out. The sample comprises around 250,000 clones, roughly 85% of which are singletons, and approximately 1.9% rests with the top ten. Sequenced sample: PBMCs or T cells enriched from blood (not recorded which). V gene TRBV7-9 combines with J gene TRBJ1-4, with 11 bases identical to TRBD1. The clonotype comes from a woman aged 45-65 years who had recovered from COVID-19. CDR3 region: CASSPGDRGLEKLFF. In nucleotides, the CDR3 is TGTGCCAGCAGCCCCGGGGACAGGGGGTTGGAAAAACTGTTTTTT.